A single sample is the source of the 2 T cell receptor beta chains below, sequenced in a study of T cell responses to AZD1222 COVID-19 vaccine. Only in-frame clones appear in the TCRdb table, and some are missing; sequencing was by immunoSEQ multiplex PCR. The sample has under 95,000 clones; 88% are singletons. The specimen comprised peripheral blood, sampled 28 days after the second AZD1222 dose. The receptors originated from an adult who received the AZD1222 COVID-19 vaccine.

V is TRBV5-1 and J is TRBJ2-1; 7 bases align to TRBD1. The V segment lost 0 bases and the J segment 4 bases; nucleotides outside the gene matches: 4. This CDR3 has 15 amino acids. Germline V gives CDR1 SGHRS, CDR2 YFSETQ. CDR3 region: CASSLVQGTYNEQFF. The CDR3 region has the DNA TGCGCCAGCAGCTTGGTACAGGGGACGTACAATGAGCAGTTCTTC.

Only one count was recorded for this clone. V and J are TRBV7-9 and TRBJ2-1, with D maybe TRBD1 (5 bases). V was clipped by 0 bases and J by 9 bases, with 12 bases between them. The germline gives CDR1 SEHNR, CDR2 FQNEAQ (reference sequence). The CDR3 spans 14 residues. The CDR3 region has the DNA TGTGCCAGCAGCTTAGCGGCCGCTAGGGGTGAGCAGTTCTTC. Its translation: CASSLAAARGEQFF.